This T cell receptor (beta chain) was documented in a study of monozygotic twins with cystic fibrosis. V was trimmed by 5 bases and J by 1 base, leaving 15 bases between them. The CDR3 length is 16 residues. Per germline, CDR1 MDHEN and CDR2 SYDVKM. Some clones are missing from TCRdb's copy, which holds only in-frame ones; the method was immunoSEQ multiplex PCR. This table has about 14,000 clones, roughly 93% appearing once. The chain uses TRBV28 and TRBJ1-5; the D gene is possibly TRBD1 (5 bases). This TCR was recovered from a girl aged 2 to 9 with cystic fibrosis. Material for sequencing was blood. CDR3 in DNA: TGTGCCAGCAGTCCCGACAGCCTCGGGAGCAATCAGCCCCAGCATTTT. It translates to CASSPDSLGSNQPQHF.